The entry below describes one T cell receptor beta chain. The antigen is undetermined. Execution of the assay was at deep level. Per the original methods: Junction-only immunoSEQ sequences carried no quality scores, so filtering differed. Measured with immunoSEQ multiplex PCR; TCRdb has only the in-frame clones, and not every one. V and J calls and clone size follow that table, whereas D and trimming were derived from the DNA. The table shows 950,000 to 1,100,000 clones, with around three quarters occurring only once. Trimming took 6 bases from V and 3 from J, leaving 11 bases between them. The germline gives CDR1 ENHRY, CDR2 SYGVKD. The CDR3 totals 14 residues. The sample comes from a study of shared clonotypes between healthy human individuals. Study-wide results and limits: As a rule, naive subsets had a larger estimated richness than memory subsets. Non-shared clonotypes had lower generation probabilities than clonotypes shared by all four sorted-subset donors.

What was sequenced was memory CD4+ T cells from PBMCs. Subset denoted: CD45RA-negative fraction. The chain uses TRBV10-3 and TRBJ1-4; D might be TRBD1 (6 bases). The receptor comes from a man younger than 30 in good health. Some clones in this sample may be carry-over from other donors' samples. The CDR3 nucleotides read TGTGCCATCAGAGGATCAGGGGCTAATGAAAAACTGTTTTTT. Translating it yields CAIRGSGANEKLFF.